The 5 T cell receptor beta chains below come from one sample, sequenced in a study of T cell responses to AZD1222 COVID-19 vaccine. Assay: immunoSEQ multiplex PCR; the TCRdb copy retains only in-frame clones and omits some. Of approximately 120,000 clones in the sample, about 93% are singletons; the top ten hold roughly 0.9%. Here the sequenced sample was peripheral blood, taken on day 0 of AZD1222 vaccination. These receptors were collected from an adult in good health.

V and J are TRBV7-7 and TRBJ1-4; 9 nucleotides agree with TRBD1. With 5 bases clipped from V and 10 bases from J, the junction kept 8 bases outside the gene matches. Germline CDR1 reads SSHAT; CDR2 reads FNYEAQ (reference sequence). The CDR3 has 14 residues. The CDR3, as DNA: TGTGCCAGCAGCCCCGGACAGGGGTTTGGAAAACTGTTTTTT. This encodes CASSPGQGFGKLFF.

The chain is built from TRBV18 and TRBJ2-5, with D perhaps being TRBD1 or TRBD2 (5 bases each). Trimming left V 2 bases short and J 4 bases short, with 8 bases between. The CDR3 length is 13 residues. CDR1 and CDR2 from the germline V gene are KGHSH and LQKENI. CDR3 in amino acids: CASSPSGRETQYF. CDR3 DNA sequence: TGTGCCAGCTCACCATCGGGGCGAGAGACCCAGTACTTC.

The rearrangement uses TRBV10-3 and TRBJ2-7; D unresolved. The CDR3 contains 14 residues. Trimming stripped 10 bases from V and 1 base from J, with 17 bases between. CDR1 is ENHRY and CDR2 is SYGVKD in the germline V gene. CDR3 bases: TGTGCCACTGGCTCTGGAGACCTTTCCTACGAGCAGTACTTC. Amino acids: CATGSGDLSYEQYF.

The chain has TRBV27 and TRBJ1-1; tentatively, D is TRBD1 (5 bases). This CDR3 has 14 residues. V dropped 7 bases and J dropped 7 bases, with 19 bases sitting between them. The germline V gene encodes CDR1 MNHEY and CDR2 SMNVEV (reference sequence). The CDR3 bases are TGTGCCAGCACCCTATCTGGGGCTGGGGATGAAGCTTTCTTT. This sequence encodes CASTLSGAGDEAFF.

This chain links TRBV12-3 or TRBV12-4 with TRBJ1-2, with D hard to call. This CDR3 contains 11 residues. V lost 6 bases to trimming and J lost 2 bases, with 4 bases between them. As DNA, the CDR3 is TGTGCCAGCAGAAAGAACTATGGCTACACCTTC. Encoded protein: CASRKNYGYTF.